The sequence of this TCR beta chain was determined in a study of shared clonotypes between healthy human individuals. In the study overall: A donor's plate count was three for CD4 naive and three for CD4 memory; CD8 naive had two and CD8 memory one. The study, taken as a whole, reports: Only blood underwent sampling, and tissue repertoires likely differ. Depth was large, yet rarefaction showed that sorted-subset sequencing was incomplete. Larger estimated richness was generally recorded for naive subsets relative to memory subsets.

Looked up from germline, CDR1 is SGHVS and CDR2 is FQNEAQ. This CDR3 is built from 16 residues. The V gene end was trimmed by 5 bases and the J gene end by 5 bases; junction bases not matched to a gene: 11. Measured with immunoSEQ multiplex PCR; TCRdb has only the in-frame clones, and not every one. Of around 700,000 clones in the sample, 60% to 80% were seen once. As for this clone: The target antigen is unknown.

This TCR came from a woman aged 25 to 39 in good health. Source material: memory CD4+ T cells sorted from blood. Subset denoted: CD45RA-negative fraction. This chain uses TRBV7-8 with TRBJ2-1, with 8 bases aligning to TRBD2. The CDR3 reads CASSPRLAGIDNEQFF. CDR3 coding DNA: TGTGCCAGCAGCCCTCGCCTAGCGGGCATAGACAATGAGCAGTTCTTC.